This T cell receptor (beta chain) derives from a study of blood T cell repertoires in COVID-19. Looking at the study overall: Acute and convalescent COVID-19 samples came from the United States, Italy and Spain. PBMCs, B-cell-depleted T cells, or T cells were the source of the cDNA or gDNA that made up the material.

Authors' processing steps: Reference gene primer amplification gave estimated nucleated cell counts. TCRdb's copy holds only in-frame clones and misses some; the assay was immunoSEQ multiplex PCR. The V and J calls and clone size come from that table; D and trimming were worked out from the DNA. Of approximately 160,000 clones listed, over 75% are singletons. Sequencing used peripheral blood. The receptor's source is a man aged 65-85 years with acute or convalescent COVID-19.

The CDR3 region is CAISETGLNTEAFF. CDR3 in DNA: TGTGCCATCAGCGAGACAGGGTTGAACACTGAAGCTTTCTTT. V and J are TRBV10-3 and TRBJ1-1; 7 positions agree with TRBD1. CDR3 size: 14 residues. V shed 6 bases, J shed 0 bases, and the junction held 4 bases outside the gene matches. CDR1 and CDR2 (germline): ENHRY, SYGVKD.